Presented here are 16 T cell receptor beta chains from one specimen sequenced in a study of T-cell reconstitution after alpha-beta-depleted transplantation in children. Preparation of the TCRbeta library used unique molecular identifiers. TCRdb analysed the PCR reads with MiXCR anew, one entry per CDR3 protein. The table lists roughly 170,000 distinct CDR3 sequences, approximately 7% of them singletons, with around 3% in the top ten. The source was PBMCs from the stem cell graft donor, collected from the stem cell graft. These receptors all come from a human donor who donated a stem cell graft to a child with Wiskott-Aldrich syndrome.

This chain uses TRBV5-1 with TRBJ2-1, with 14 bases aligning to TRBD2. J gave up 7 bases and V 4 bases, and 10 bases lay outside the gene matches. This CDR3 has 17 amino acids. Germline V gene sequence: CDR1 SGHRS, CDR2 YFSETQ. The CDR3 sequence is CASSQGTSGSLINEQFF. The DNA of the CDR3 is TGCGCCAGCAGCCAGGGGACTAGCGGGAGTTTAATAAATGAGCAGTTCTTC. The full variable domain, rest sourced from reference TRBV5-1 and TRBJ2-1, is KAGVTQTPRYLIKTRGQQVTLSCSPISGHRSVSWYQQTPGQGLQFLFEYFSETQRNKGNFPGRFSGRQFSNSRSEMNVSTLELGDSALYLCASSQGTSGSLINEQFFGPGTRLTVL.

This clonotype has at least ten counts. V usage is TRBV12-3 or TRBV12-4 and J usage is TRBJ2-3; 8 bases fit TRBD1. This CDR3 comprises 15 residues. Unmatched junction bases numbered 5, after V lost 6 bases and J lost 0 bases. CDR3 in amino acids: CASSPQGASTDTQYF. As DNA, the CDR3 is TGTGCCAGCAGCCCGCAGGGGGCGAGCACAGATACGCAGTATTTT.

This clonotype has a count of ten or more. The DNA of the CDR3 is TGCGCCAGCAGTCCGGGACAGGGAAACTATGGCTACACCTTC. Translated: CASSPGQGNYGYTF. The rearrangement uses TRBV10-2 and TRBJ1-2; 9 nucleotides line up with TRBD1. With 5 bases clipped from V and 2 bases from J, the junction kept 3 bases outside the gene matches. Germline CDR1 is WSHSY and CDR2 is SAAADI. The CDR3 loop spans 14 amino acids.

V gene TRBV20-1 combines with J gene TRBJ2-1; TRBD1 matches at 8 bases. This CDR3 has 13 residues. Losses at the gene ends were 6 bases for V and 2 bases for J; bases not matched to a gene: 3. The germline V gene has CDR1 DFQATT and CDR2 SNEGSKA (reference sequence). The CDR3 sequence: CSAGQGTYNEQFF. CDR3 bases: TGCAGTGCCGGACAGGGCACCTACAATGAGCAGTTCTTC.

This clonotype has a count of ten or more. This chain's CDR3 is CASSLGGTAPNQPQHF. Written as DNA, the CDR3 is TGCGCCAGCAGCTTGGGTGGGACAGCCCCGAATCAGCCCCAGCATTTT. The rearrangement uses TRBV5-1 and TRBJ1-5, with 7 bases identical to TRBD1. J was trimmed by 4 bases and V by 0 bases; bases with no gene match: 7. Germline V gene lookup returns CDR1 SGHRS and CDR2 YFSETQ. The CDR3 has 16 amino acids. Variable domain in full (rest from reference TRBV5-1 and TRBJ1-5): KAGVTQTPRYLIKTRGQQVTLSCSPISGHRSVSWYQQTPGQGLQFLFEYFSETQRNKGNFPGRFSGRQFSNSRSEMNVSTLELGDSALYLCASSLGGTAPNQPQHFGDGTRLSIL.

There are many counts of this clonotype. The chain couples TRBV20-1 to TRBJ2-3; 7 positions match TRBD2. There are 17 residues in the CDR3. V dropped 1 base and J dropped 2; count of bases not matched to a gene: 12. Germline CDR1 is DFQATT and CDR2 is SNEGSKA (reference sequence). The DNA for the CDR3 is TGCAGTGCTAGAGTAGGTGGGGCGGGAGTGATCACAGATACGCAGTATTTT. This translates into CSARVGGAGVITDTQYF.

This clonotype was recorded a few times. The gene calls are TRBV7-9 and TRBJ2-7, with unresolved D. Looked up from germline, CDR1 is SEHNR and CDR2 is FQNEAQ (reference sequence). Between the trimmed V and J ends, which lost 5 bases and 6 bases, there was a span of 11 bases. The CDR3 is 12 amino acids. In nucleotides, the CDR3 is TGTGCCAGCAGCCGCCAAATAACCGAGCAGTACTTC. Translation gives CASSRQITEQYF.

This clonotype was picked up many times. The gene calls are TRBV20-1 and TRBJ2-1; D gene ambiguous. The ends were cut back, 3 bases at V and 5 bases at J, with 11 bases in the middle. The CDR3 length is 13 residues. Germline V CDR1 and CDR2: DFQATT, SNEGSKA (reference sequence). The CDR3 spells CSARAYTHNEQFF. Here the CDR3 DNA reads TGCAGTGCTAGGGCGTACACCCACAATGAGCAGTTCTTC.

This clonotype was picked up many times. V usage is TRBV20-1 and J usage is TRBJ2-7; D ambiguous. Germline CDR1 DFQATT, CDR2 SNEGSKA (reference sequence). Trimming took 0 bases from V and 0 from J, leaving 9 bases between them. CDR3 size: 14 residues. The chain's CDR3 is CSARDRRGSYEQYF. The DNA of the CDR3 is TGCAGTGCTAGAGATCGAAGAGGCTCCTACGAGCAGTACTTC.

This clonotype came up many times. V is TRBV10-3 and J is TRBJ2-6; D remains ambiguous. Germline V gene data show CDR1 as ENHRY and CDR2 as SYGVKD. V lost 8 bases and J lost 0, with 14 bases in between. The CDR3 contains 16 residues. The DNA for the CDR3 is TGTGCCATCCCTAGTCAAGGCAACTCTGGGGCCAACGTCCTGACTTTC. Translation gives CAIPSQGNSGANVLTF.

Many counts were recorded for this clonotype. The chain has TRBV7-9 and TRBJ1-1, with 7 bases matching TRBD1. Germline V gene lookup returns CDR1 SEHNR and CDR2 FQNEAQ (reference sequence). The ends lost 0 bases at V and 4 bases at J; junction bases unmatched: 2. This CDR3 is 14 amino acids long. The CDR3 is CASSLASGGTEAFF. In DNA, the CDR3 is TGTGCCAGCAGCTTAGCTTCAGGGGGCACTGAAGCTTTCTTT.

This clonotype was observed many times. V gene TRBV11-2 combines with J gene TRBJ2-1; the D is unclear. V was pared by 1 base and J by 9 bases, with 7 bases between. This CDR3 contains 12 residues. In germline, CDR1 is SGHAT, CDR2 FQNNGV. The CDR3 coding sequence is TGTGCCAGCAGCTTAGGGCTACTTGAGCAGTTCTTC. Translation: CASSLGLLEQFF.

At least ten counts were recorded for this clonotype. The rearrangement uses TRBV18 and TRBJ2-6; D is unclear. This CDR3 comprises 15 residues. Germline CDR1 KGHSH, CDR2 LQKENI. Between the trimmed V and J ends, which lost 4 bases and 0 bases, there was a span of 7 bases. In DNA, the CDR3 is TGTGCCAGCTCACGGCTTCTCTCTGGGGCCAACGTCCTGACTTTC. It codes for CASSRLLSGANVLTF.

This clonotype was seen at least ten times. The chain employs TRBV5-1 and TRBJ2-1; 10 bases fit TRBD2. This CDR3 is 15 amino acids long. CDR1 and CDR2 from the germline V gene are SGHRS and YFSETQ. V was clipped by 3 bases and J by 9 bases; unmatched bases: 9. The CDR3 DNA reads TGCGCCAGCAGCTATGGTCTAGCGGGAGCTTCTGAGCAGTTCTTC. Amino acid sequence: CASSYGLAGASEQFF.

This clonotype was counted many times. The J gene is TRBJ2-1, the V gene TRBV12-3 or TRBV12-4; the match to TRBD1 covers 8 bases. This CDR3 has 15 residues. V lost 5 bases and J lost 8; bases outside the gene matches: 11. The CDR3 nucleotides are TGTGCCAGCAGTCCGTGGACAGGGATGAAGGATGAGCAGTTCTTC. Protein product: CASSPWTGMKDEQFF.

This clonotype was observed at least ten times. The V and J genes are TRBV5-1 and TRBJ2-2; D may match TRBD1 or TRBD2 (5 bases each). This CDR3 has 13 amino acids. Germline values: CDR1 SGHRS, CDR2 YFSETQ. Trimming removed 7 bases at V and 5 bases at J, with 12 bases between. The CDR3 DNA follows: TGCGCCAGCGGCGTGGGGGTGACCGGGGAGCTGTTTTTT. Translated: CASGVGVTGELFF. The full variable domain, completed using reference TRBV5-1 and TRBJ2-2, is KAGVTQTPRYLIKTRGQQVTLSCSPISGHRSVSWYQQTPGQGLQFLFEYFSETQRNKGNFPGRFSGRQFSNSRSEMNVSTLELGDSALYLCASGVGVTGELFFGEGSRLTVL.